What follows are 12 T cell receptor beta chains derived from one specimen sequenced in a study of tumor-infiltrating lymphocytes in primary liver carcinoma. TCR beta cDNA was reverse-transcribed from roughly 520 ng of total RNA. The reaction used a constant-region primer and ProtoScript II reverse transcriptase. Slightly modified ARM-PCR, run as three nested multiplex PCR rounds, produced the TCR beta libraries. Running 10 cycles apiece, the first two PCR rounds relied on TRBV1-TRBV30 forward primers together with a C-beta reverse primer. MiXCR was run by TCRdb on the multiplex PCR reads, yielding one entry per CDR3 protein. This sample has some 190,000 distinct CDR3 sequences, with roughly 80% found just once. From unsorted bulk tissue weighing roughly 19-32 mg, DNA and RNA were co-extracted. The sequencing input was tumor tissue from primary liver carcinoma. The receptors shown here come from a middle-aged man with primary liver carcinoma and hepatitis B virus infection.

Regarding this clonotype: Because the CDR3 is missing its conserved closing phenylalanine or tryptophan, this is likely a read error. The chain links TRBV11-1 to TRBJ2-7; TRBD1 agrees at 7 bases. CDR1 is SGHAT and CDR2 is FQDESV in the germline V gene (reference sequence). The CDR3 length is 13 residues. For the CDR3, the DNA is TGTACCAGCAGGGGGAAGCGATCCTATGAGCAGTACCTC. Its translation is CTSRGKRSYEQYL.

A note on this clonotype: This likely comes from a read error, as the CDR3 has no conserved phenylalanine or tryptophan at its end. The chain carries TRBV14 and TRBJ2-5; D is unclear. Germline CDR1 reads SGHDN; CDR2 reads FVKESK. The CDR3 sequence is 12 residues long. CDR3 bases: TGTGCCAGCAACCAAGCTTTAGAGACCCAGTACTTA. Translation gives CASNQALETQYL.

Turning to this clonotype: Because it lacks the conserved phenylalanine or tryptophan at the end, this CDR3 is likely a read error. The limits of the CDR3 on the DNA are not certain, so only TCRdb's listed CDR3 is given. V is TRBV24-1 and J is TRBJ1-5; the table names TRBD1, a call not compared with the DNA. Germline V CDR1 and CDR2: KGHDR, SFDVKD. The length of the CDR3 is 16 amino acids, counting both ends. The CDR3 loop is CATRDRVTYSNQSQHL.

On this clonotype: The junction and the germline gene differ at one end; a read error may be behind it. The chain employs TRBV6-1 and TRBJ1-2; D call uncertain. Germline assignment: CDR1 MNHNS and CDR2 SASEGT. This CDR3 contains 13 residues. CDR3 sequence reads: CASFSVVYYGYAF. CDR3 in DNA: TGTGCCAGCTTTTCGGTCGTATACTATGGCTACGCCTTC.

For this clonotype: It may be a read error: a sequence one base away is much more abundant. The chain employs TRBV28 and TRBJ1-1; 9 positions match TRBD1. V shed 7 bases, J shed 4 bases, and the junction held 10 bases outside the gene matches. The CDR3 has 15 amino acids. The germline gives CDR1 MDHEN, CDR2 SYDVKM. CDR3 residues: CASNPQGAVSTEAFF. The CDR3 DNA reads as TGTGCCAGCAACCCACAGGGGGCGGTGTCCACTGAAGCTTTCTTT.

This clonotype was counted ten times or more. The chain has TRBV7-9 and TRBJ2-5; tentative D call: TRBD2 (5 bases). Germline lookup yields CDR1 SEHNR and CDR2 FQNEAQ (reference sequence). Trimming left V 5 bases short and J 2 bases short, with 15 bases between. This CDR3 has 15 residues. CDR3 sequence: CASSPREGLQETQYF. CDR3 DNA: TGTGCCAGCAGCCCTAGAGAGGGTTTACAAGAGACCCAGTACTTC.

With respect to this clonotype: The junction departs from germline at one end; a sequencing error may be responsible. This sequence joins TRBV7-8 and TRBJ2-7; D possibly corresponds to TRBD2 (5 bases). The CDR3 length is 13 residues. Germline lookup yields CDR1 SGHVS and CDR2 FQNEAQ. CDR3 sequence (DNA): TGTGCCAGCAGCTTTACTCTCGACTACGAGCAGTACTTT. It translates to CASSFTLDYEQYF. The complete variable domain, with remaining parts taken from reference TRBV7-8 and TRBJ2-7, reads GAGVSQSPRYKVAKRGQDVALRCDPISGHVSLFWYQQALGQGPEFLTYFQNEAQLDKSGLPSDRFFAERPEGSVSTLKIQRTQQEDSAVYLCASSFTLDYEQYFGPGTRLTVT.

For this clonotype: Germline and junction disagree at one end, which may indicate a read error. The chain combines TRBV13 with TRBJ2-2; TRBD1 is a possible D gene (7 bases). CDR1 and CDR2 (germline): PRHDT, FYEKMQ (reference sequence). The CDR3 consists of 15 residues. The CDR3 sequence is CASSVRDRYTGEVFF. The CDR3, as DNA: TGTGCCAGCAGCGTCCGGGACAGATACACCGGGGAGGTGTTTTTT.

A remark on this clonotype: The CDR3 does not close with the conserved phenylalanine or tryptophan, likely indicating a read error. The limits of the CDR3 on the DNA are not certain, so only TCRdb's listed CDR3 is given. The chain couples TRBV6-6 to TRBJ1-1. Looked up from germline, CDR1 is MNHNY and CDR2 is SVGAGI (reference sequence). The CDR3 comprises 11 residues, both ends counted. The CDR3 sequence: CASSSGVEVFY.

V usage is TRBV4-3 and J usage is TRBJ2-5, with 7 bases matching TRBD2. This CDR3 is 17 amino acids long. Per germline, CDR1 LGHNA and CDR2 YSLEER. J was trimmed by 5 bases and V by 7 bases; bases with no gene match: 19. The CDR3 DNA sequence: TGCGCCAGCAACCGAGCGGCTAGTGGGAGGGCCCTGGAGACCCAGTACTTC. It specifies CASNRAASGRALETQYF.

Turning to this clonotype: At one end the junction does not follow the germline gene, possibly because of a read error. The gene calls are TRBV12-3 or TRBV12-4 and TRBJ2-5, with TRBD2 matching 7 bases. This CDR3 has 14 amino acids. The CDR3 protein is CASRGGIVQETLYF. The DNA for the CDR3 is TGTGCCAGCAGGGGAGGGATAGTACAAGAGACCCTGTACTTC.

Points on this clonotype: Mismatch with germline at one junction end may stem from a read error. This chain's CDR3 is CANSLGQNNDQFF. CDR3 DNA: TGTGCAAACAGTCTCGGACAGAACAATGACCAGTTCTTC. The chain combines TRBV12-3 or TRBV12-4 with TRBJ2-1; possible D gene TRBD1, 6 bases. The CDR3 runs to 13 residues.